The rows below give T cell receptor beta chains drawn from one sample of a study of OX40 agonist ivuxolimab in advanced cancers. Produced via immunoSEQ multiplex PCR; TCRdb's table is partial and in-frame only. The repertoire holds about 54,000 clones, with about 91% as singletons. The source was CD4+ or CD8+ T cells sorted from blood, collected in a trial of the OX40 agonist ivuxolimab. The receptor source for this set is an adult with an advanced solid tumor such as melanoma, head and neck, liver or kidney cancer. Both conserved end residues are part of each CDR3. A D gene is named only where the DNA matches it firmly. The listing skips clone size in some rows; elsewhere it reads once, few, many or a size class.

j_gene: TRBJ2-1
d_gene: TRBD2
len: 18
v_gene: TRBV19
abundance: NA
CDR3nt: TGTGCCACTAAACGATCCCCCTTGACTAGCGGGGGTTACAATGAGCAGTTCTTC
CDR3aa: CATKRSPLTSGGYNEQFF

j_gene: TRBJ2-3
d_gene: NA
len: 16
v_gene: TRBV7-3
abundance: NA
CDR3nt: TGTGCCAGCAGCTCCGGGATAGGACGGGTCACAGATACGCAGTATTTT
CDR3aa: CASSSGIGRVTDTQYF

j_gene: TRBJ2-3
d_gene: TRBD1
len: 19
v_gene: TRBV4-2
abundance: NA
CDR3nt: TGTGCCAGCAGCCAAGATCTCACGAGGGGACAGGGTATGTCCGATACGCAGTATTTT
CDR3aa: CASSQDLTRGQGMSDTQYF

j_gene: TRBJ2-2
d_gene: TRBD2
len: 16
v_gene: TRBV2
abundance: NA
CDR3nt: TGTGCCAGCAGTGAGAATAGCGGGTGGTTCAAGGGGGAGCTGTTTTTT
CDR3aa: CASSENSGWFKGELFF

j_gene: TRBJ2-3
d_gene: NA
len: 15
v_gene: TRBV19
abundance: NA
CDR3nt: TGTGCCAGTAGTGACTGGGGGGCGAACACAGATACGCAGTATTTT
CDR3aa: CASSDWGANTDTQYF

j_gene: TRBJ2-7
d_gene: NA
len: 12
v_gene: TRBV27
abundance: once
CDR3nt: TGTGCCAGCTTTTCGAGCTCCTACGAGCAGTACTTC
CDR3aa: CASFSSSYEQYF

j_gene: TRBJ2-5
d_gene: TRBD1
len: 17
v_gene: TRBV7-9
abundance: NA
CDR3nt: TGTGCCAGCAGCTTAGCGCAGCTGGGACAGGGACAAGAGACCCAGTACTTC
CDR3aa: CASSLAQLGQGQETQYF

j_gene: TRBJ2-7
d_gene: NA
len: 11
v_gene: TRBV4-1
abundance: NA
CDR3nt: TGCGCCAGCAGCCAAGGTAACGAGCAGTACTTC
CDR3aa: CASSQGNEQYF

j_gene: TRBJ1-1
d_gene: NA
len: 14
v_gene: TRBV6-6
abundance: NA
CDR3nt: TGTGCCAGCAGTTACCGAGACATGAACACTGAAGCTTTCTTT
CDR3aa: CASSYRDMNTEAFF

j_gene: TRBJ1-1
d_gene: NA
len: 16
v_gene: TRBV7-9
abundance: NA
CDR3nt: TGTGCCAGCAGCTCACCCTTAACTTCAGGAGTCGCTGAAGCTTTCTTT
CDR3aa: CASSSPLTSGVAEAFF

j_gene: TRBJ2-5
d_gene: TRBD1
len: 16
v_gene: TRBV6-5
abundance: once
CDR3nt: TGTGCCAGCAGTTACTCGGGGGACAGGTTGGCCGAGACCCAGTACTTC
CDR3aa: CASSYSGDRLAETQYF

j_gene: TRBJ1-3
d_gene: NA
len: 15
v_gene: TRBV11-2
abundance: NA
CDR3nt: TGTGCCAGCAGCTTTCGTGGGACATCCGCGGACACCATATATTTT
CDR3aa: CASSFRGTSADTIYF

j_gene: TRBJ2-1
d_gene: TRBD2
len: 16
v_gene: TRBV27
abundance: NA
CDR3nt: TGTGCCAGCAACCAAAACGGGGGGGGCCGGAAGAATGAGCAGTTCTTC
CDR3aa: CASNQNGGGRKNEQFF

j_gene: TRBJ1-4
d_gene: NA
len: 11
v_gene: TRBV30
abundance: once
CDR3nt: TGTGCCTGGGCGACAGGAATAGAACTGTTTTTT
CDR3aa: CAWATGIELFF

j_gene: TRBJ1-3
d_gene: NA
len: 13
v_gene: TRBV5-4
abundance: NA
CDR3nt: TGTGCCAGCAGCTGGTCTCCCGGAAACACCATATATTTT
CDR3aa: CASSWSPGNTIYF

j_gene: TRBJ1-4
d_gene: NA
len: 17
v_gene: TRBV4-3
abundance: NA
CDR3nt: TGCGCCAGCAGCCAGTATTTCTCAGGGAGTTATAATGAAAAACTGTTTTTT
CDR3aa: CASSQYFSGSYNEKLFF

j_gene: TRBJ1-1
d_gene: TRBD1
len: 16
v_gene: TRBV6-5
abundance: once
CDR3nt: TGTGCCAGCAGTTATCGGATTCCAGGGGGCAATGCTGAAGCTTTCTTT
CDR3aa: CASSYRIPGGNAEAFF

j_gene: TRBJ1-6
d_gene: NA
len: 15
v_gene: TRBV13
abundance: NA
CDR3nt: TGTGCCAGCAGCTTAGTACAGGGTGGTAGTTCACCCCTCCACTTT
CDR3aa: CASSLVQGGSSPLHF